The source of this T cell receptor beta chain is a study of T cells in Graves' hyperthyroidism and ophthalmopathy. General study points: Ophthalmopathy was separated from stable hyperthyroidism by a 13 V-J model. The majority of expanded thyroid clonotypes above 0.001 also appeared in blood.

There were TCR beta CDR3 regions amplified from RNA transcripts. First-round RT-PCR with HTBI primers amplified the TCR CDR3 region. TCRdb reanalysed the multiplex PCR reads using MiXCR and keeps one entry per CDR3 protein. The sample lists more than 450,000 distinct CDR3 sequences; less than 15% were seen once. The hyperthyroidism patients had all been newly diagnosed, and their disease duration was under 2 months. Their ages ranged from 18 to 65 years. As for this clonotype: Antigen unknown.

The TCR was taken from a woman aged 40 to 50 with Graves' hyperthyroidism. The sample taken for sequencing was blood.

In DNA form, the CDR3 reads TGTGCCAGCAGCTTGAGTGTCAGAGAAGCTTTCTTT. Its translation: CASSLSVREAFF. The chain combines TRBV5-6 with TRBJ1-1; D is unresolved. Trimming took off 1 base at V and 8 bases at J, with 9 bases between the two ends. Germline loops: CDR1 SGHDT, CDR2 YYEEEE. This CDR3 contains 12 residues.